This T cell receptor beta chain came from a study of cytomegalovirus exposure and HLA in healthy donors. The CDR3 is 15 amino acids. With 6 bases clipped from V and 5 bases from J, the junction kept 11 bases outside the gene matches. Germline V lookup: CDR1 SGHTA, CDR2 FQGNSA. On this clone itself: No antigen is known for it.

Broader study findings: Rare TCR sequences dominated, though some public TCRs recurred in many donors.

With 60 Vbeta and 13 Jbeta primers, the PCR was carried out. Generated by immunoSEQ multiplex PCR, the TCRdb table keeps only in-frame clones and is missing some. With about 130,000 clones in the sample, the ten largest clones hold roughly 1.4%. V is TRBV7-2 and J is TRBJ2-7; 9 bases fit TRBD1. The TCR comes from a middle-aged woman in good health and CMV-seronegative. The sequencing input was PBMCs. DNA of the CDR3: TGTGCCAGCAGGATTGGACAGGGGAGCCCTAACGAGCAGTACTTC. Translated: CASRIGQGSPNEQYF.